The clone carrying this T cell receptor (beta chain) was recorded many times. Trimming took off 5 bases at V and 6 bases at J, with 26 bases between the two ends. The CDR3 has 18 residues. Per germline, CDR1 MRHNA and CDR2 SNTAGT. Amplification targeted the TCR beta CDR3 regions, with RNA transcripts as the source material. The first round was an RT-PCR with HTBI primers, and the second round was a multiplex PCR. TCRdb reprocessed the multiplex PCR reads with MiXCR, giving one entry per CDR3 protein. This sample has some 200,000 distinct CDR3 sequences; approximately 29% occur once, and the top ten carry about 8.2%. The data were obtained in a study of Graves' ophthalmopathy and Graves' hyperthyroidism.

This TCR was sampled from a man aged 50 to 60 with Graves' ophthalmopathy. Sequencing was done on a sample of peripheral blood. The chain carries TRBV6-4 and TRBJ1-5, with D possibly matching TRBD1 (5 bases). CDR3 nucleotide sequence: TGTGCCAGCAGTCTCCTCCGGGGGGAGTACCCGAGGGGTCAGCCCCAGCATTTT. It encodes CASSLLRGEYPRGQPQHF.